Sequencing of this TCR beta chain was carried out in a study of radiation and T cells in renal cell carcinoma. General study findings and limits: Pretreatment tumor biopsies were lacking, so baseline clonotypes are unknown. From baseline, blood top tumor clonotypes peaked at 2 weeks post-radiation.

The CDR3 is 16 amino acids. Trimming at V came to 4 bases and at J to 2 bases, leaving 11 bases not matched to a gene. Germline V lookup: CDR1 SGHNT, CDR2 YYREEE (reference sequence). In the case of this clone: Its antigen remains unidentified.

Profiled with immunoSEQ multiplex PCR; TCRdb holds only in-frame clones, not every one. Of 100,000 to 150,000 clones listed, roughly 77% are singletons. Time point reported: blood 2 weeks post-SBRT. The treatment: 15 Gy SBRT to primary tumor, nephrectomy 4 weeks later. After SBRT, blood was collected at 2 and 4 weeks, plus baseline. Clear cell pathology was present in this patient's renal cell carcinoma. The rearrangement uses TRBV5-4 and TRBJ2-7; 8 positions match TRBD1. The specimen was blood, collected from a patient whose treatment included radiotherapy and nephrectomy. This TCR derives from an older woman with renal cell carcinoma. CDR3 amino acids: CASSRDPGQGPYEQYF. DNA for the CDR3: TGTGCCAGCAGCAGAGACCCCGGACAGGGACCCTACGAGCAGTACTTC.